This passage covers 17 T cell receptor beta chains from one sample sequenced in a study of beta chain features in type 1 diabetes. As every portion of the isolated RNA was reverse transcribed, the sequencing read expressed TCRB transcripts. Using immunoSEQ multiplex PCR, the repertoire was profiled, and TCRdb retains in-frame clones only, with some absent. The profile shows more than 150,000 clones, around 10% of them singletons. The sequenced sample consisted of central memory CD4+ T cells from blood. Receptors originate from a man between 18 and 29 years old in good health.

This clone appeared once. The chain employs TRBV6-5 and TRBJ2-3, with 8 bases aligning to TRBD2. This CDR3 is built from 14 residues. With V trimmed by 6 bases and J by 4 bases, 6 bases remained unmatched. The germline CDR1 and CDR2 sequences are MNHEY and SVGAGI. CDR3 loop: CASSLGLAADTQYF. Here the CDR3 DNA reads TGTGCCAGCAGCCTCGGACTAGCAGCAGATACGCAGTATTTT.

V gene TRBV13 combines with J gene TRBJ1-4; TRBD1 agrees at 10 bases. This CDR3 comprises 16 residues. From germline, CDR1 is PRHDT and CDR2 FYEKMQ (reference sequence). V lost 6 bases, J lost 5 bases, and 9 bases stayed unmatched. The CDR3 DNA is TGTGCCAGCAGACATCGAACGGGACAGGGGAATGAAAAACTGTTTTTT. Translating gives CASRHRTGQGNEKLFF.

This clone was seen many times. The chain carries TRBV28 and TRBJ1-2; D is unresolved. From germline, CDR1 is MDHEN and CDR2 SYDVKM. CDR3 length: 11 residues. The ends were cut back, 5 bases at V and 8 bases at J, with 9 bases in the middle. The CDR3 loop is CASSANRGYTF. The CDR3 DNA is TGTGCCAGCAGTGCTAATCGGGGCTACACCTTC.

The V gene is TRBV7-2, the J gene TRBJ1-2, with D unclear. The V gene lost 5 bases and the J gene lost 13 bases, with 14 bases spanning the gap. The CDR3 extends over 11 amino acids. CDR1 is SGHTA, CDR2 FQGNSA, per germline. The CDR3 loop is CASSPGLVCTF. The CDR3 coding sequence is TGTGCCAGCAGCCCCGGACTGGTGTGCACCTTC. Full variable domain (outside the CDR3, taken from reference TRBV7-2 and TRBJ1-2): GAGVSQSPSNKVTEKGKDVELRCDPISGHTALYWYRQSLGQGLEFLIYFQGNSAPDKSGLPSDRFSAERTGGSVSTLTIQRTQQEDSAVYLCASSPGLVCTFGSGTRLTVV.

This clone was observed a handful of times. The junction departs from germline at one end; a sequencing error may be responsible. The chain links TRBV6-1 to TRBJ2-3; D possibly corresponds to TRBD2 (6 bases). Germline CDR1 and CDR2: MNHNS and SASEGT. The CDR3 sequence is 13 residues long. The CDR3 nucleotides are TGTGCCAGCAGTATGAACCTAGCGTCCCGGGTGTCTTTT. Amino acid sequence: CASSMNLASRVSF.

The table lists this clone with a few counts. J is TRBJ2-3 and V is TRBV4-1; 8 bases are shared with TRBD2. Germline trimming cut 4 bases from V and 2 bases from J; bases unmatched to any gene: 11. This CDR3 spans 17 amino acids. Germline lookup yields CDR1 MGHRA and CDR2 YSYEKL. The CDR3 protein is CASSPRAGASLTDTQYF. The CDR3 nucleotides read TGCGCCAGCAGCCCCCGAGCGGGAGCGTCTCTCACAGATACGCAGTATTTT.

This clone was seen more than once but under ten times. The CDR3 loop is CSGAKGADGSQYF. CDR3 sequence (DNA): TGCAGCGGCGCTAAGGGGGCGGACGGGTCCCAGTACTTC. The rearrangement uses TRBV29-1 and TRBJ2-5; 7 bases line up with TRBD1. Losses at the gene ends were 7 bases for V and 9 bases for J; bases not matched to a gene: 14. Germline loops: CDR1 SQVTM, CDR2 ANQGSEA. This CDR3 has 13 residues.

The chain links TRBV7-2 to TRBJ2-7; TRBD2 matches 10 bases. V shed 6 bases and J 3 bases; nucleotides not matched to a gene: 5. The CDR3 spans 14 residues. Germline assignment: CDR1 SGHTA and CDR2 FQGNSA. This chain's CDR3 is CASRRTSGNYEQYF. CDR3 sequence (DNA): TGTGCCAGCAGGCGGACTAGCGGAAACTACGAGCAGTACTTC.

V is TRBV5-4 and J is TRBJ1-2; no firm D call. The germline gives CDR1 SGHNT, CDR2 YYREEE (reference sequence). V lost 4 bases, J lost 2 bases, and 9 bases lay in between. The CDR3 length is 13 residues. CDR3 in amino acids: CASSTAENYGYTF. The CDR3, as DNA: TGTGCCAGCAGCACGGCAGAAAACTATGGCTACACCTTC.

V gene TRBV4-2 combines with J gene TRBJ1-5; 7 bases line up with TRBD1. The CDR3 runs to 15 residues. Trimming at V came to 3 bases and at J to 4 bases, leaving 6 bases not matched to a gene. The germline gives CDR1 LGHNA, CDR2 YNFKEQ. CDR3 bases: TGTGCCAGCAGCCAGCGGGACAGAGAGAATCAGCCCCAGCATTTT. It codes for CASSQRDRENQPQHF.

In this sample, this clone turned up a few times. CDR3 protein: CASSPHPDRVGDEQFF. The CDR3 DNA follows: TGTGCCAGCAGTCCCCACCCGGACAGGGTAGGAGATGAGCAGTTCTTC. V gene TRBV9 combines with J gene TRBJ2-1, with TRBD1 matching over 8 bases. This CDR3 comprises 16 residues. Germline V gene sequence: CDR1 SGDLS, CDR2 YYNGEE. V lost 5 bases and J lost 8; bases outside the gene matches: 15.

This clone appeared a few times. The chain uses TRBV18 and TRBJ2-2; 7 nucleotides line up with TRBD1. After removal of 4 bases from V and 2 bases from J, the junction contained 4 bases not matched to a gene. Germline loops: CDR1 KGHSH, CDR2 LQKENI. CDR3 length: 15 residues. This CDR3 is CASSQGTENTGELFF. As DNA, the CDR3 is TGTGCCAGCTCACAGGGGACAGAAAACACCGGGGAGCTGTTTTTT.

This chain joins TRBV7-2 and TRBJ2-1, with 13 bases matching TRBD2. Germline V lookup: CDR1 SGHTA, CDR2 FQGNSA. This CDR3 has 14 amino acids. Germline trimming cut 6 bases from V and 9 bases from J; bases unmatched to any gene: 5. CDR3 sequence reads: CASSRTSGRGEQFF. CDR3 DNA: TGTGCCAGCAGTCGGACTAGCGGGAGAGGTGAGCAGTTCTTC.

This clone came up a few times. This chain links TRBV10-3 with TRBJ2-5; D unclear. V was shortened by 7 bases and J by 1 base, with 10 bases between the two germline ends. This CDR3 has 13 residues. Germline V gene sequence: CDR1 ENHRY, CDR2 SYGVKD. CDR3 sequence reads: CAITQGSQETQYF. In nucleotides, the CDR3 is TGTGCCATCACTCAAGGGTCCCAAGAGACCCAGTACTTC.

This clone was counted between two and nine times. The chain has TRBV6-6 and TRBJ1-2; TRBD1 might be the D (6 bases). The V and J ends lost 8 bases and 4 bases respectively, with 11 bases between them. Germline CDR1 reads MNHNY; CDR2 reads SVGAGI (reference sequence). This CDR3 has 12 amino acids. The CDR3 region has the DNA TGTGCCAGCGCCGGGGGCAGCTATGGCTACACCTTC. Translating gives CASAGGSYGYTF.

The chain links TRBV27 to TRBJ1-6; unclear D gene. CDR3 length: 15 amino acids. Germline lookup yields CDR1 MNHEY and CDR2 SMNVEV (reference sequence). Trimming shortened V by 0 bases and J by 9 bases, and 12 bases separated the two germline ends. The CDR3 region has the DNA TGTGCCAGCAGTTTATCTCGGGTTGGTACTTCACCCCTCCACTTT. Its protein is CASSLSRVGTSPLHF.

V usage is TRBV23-1 and J usage is TRBJ1-4, with a tentative D call TRBD1 (5 bases). TRBV23-1 counts as an open reading frame of uncertain function. The V end lost 5 bases, the J end lost 1 base, and 17 bases lay between the germline ends. This CDR3 region has 17 residues. The CDR3 bases are TGCGCCAGCAGTAAAGAGGGGTTCTGGGGAACTAATGAAAAACTGTTTTTT. Its protein is CASSKEGFWGTNEKLFF.